One sample yielded the 20 T cell receptor beta chains listed below, sequenced in a study of blood T cell repertoires in COVID-19. Some clones are missing from TCRdb's copy, which holds only in-frame ones; the method was immunoSEQ multiplex PCR. Seen here are over 200,000 clones, 87% observed once, and the top ten hold 11%. Sequenced material: PBMCs or T cells enriched from blood (not recorded which). Source of these receptors: a man under 40 who had recovered from COVID-19.

The rearrangement links TRBV2 to TRBJ1-2; 8 bases align to TRBD1. The V gene end was trimmed by 6 bases and the J gene end by 3 bases; junction bases not matched to a gene: 6. CDR1 is SNHLY and CDR2 is FYNNEI in the germline V gene. The CDR3 runs 14 residues. The CDR3 loop is CASRYGQGDYGYTF. CDR3 in DNA: TGTGCCAGCAGATACGGACAGGGAGACTATGGCTACACCTTC.

The chain has TRBV28 and TRBJ2-7; 13 bases are shared with TRBD2. V was clipped by 8 bases and J by 1 base; unmatched bases: 5. The CDR3 length is 15 residues. Germline V lookup: CDR1 MDHEN, CDR2 SYDVKM. CDR3 nucleotides: TGTGCCAGCCAAGGACTAGCGGGAGATTCCTACGAGCAGTACTTC. Its protein product is CASQGLAGDSYEQYF.

This chain connects TRBV7-6 to TRBJ2-3; 9 bases are shared with TRBD2. This CDR3 contains 15 residues. Trimming removed 1 base from V and 5 bases from J; junction bases left unmatched: 4. CDR1 and CDR2 (germline): SGHVS, FNYEAQ. In DNA, the CDR3 is TGTGCCAGCAGCTTAGGCGGGGGGGTGATAGATACGCAGTATTTT. Protein product: CASSLGGGVIDTQYF.

The chain employs TRBV30 and TRBJ1-1; 10 bases map to TRBD1. This CDR3 comprises 16 residues. Germline V gene lookup returns CDR1 GTSNPN and CDR2 SVGIG (reference sequence). The V and J ends lost 0 bases and 2 bases, in that order; junction bases with no gene match: 6. CDR3 sequence (DNA): TGTGCCTGGAGTGTACTGGACAGGGGGTTAAACACTGAAGCTTTCTTT. Translation: CAWSVLDRGLNTEAFF.

This chain uses TRBV5-1 with TRBJ2-1; D gene uncertain. Germline V gene sequence: CDR1 SGHRS, CDR2 YFSETQ. Deletions cut 2 bases from V and 0 bases from J, with 15 bases between. There are 17 residues in the CDR3. The CDR3 region is CASSLRRPRSSYNEQFF. The CDR3 DNA reads as TGCGCCAGCAGCTTAAGACGGCCGAGGAGCTCCTACAATGAGCAGTTCTTC.

The CDR3 spells CASSRDRDSEAFF. The CDR3 nucleotides are TGTGCCAGCAGCCGGGACAGGGACTCTGAAGCTTTCTTT. V and J are TRBV5-8 and TRBJ1-1; 9 bases map to TRBD1. This CDR3 has 13 residues. Losses at the gene ends were 4 bases for V and 6 bases for J; bases not matched to a gene: 4. CDR1 SGHTS and CDR2 YDEGEE come from the germline V gene.

The chain couples TRBV5-1 to TRBJ1-6; 7 bases match TRBD1. With V trimmed by 4 bases and J by 5 bases, 9 bases remained unmatched. The CDR3 has 16 residues. CDR1 and CDR2 from the germline V gene are SGHRS and YFSETQ. This CDR3 reads CASSPTGYPDNSPLHF. DNA of the CDR3: TGCGCCAGCAGCCCGACAGGGTATCCTGATAATTCACCCCTCCACTTT. Full variable domain (remainder filled in from reference TRBV5-1 and TRBJ1-6): KAGVTQTPRYLIKTRGQQVTLSCSPISGHRSVSWYQQTPGQGLQFLFEYFSETQRNKGNFPGRFSGRQFSNSRSEMNVSTLELGDSALYLCASSPTGYPDNSPLHFGNGTRLTVT.

This sequence joins TRBV6-5 and TRBJ2-3; 11 bases fit TRBD1. CDR1 and CDR2 (germline): MNHEY, SVGAGI. The CDR3 runs to 15 residues. The junction had 6 bases not matched to a gene; V was cut back by 7 bases and J by 3 bases. The CDR3 DNA reads TGTGCCAGCACCAGGACAGGGGGCGCGACAGATACGCAGTATTTT. Protein: CASTRTGGATDTQYF.

V gene TRBV12-3 or TRBV12-4 combines with J gene TRBJ1-2; D gene uncertain. V lost 5 bases and J 2 bases, leaving 6 bases between the germline ends. CDR3 length: 12 residues. The CDR3 here is CASSPRNYGYTF. CDR3 coding DNA: TGTGCCAGCAGTCCCAGGAACTATGGCTACACCTTC.

Here the CDR3 reads CASSRQGLGNQPQHF. The DNA for the CDR3 is TGTGCCAGCAGCCGCCAGGGACTCGGCAATCAGCCCCAGCATTTT. The rearrangement joins TRBV7-2 to TRBJ1-5; maybe TRBD1 (5 bases). This CDR3 contains 15 residues. Germline V gene sequence: CDR1 SGHTA, CDR2 FQGNSA. With 5 bases removed from V and 2 bases from J, the gap between germline ends came to 13 bases.

The chain recombines TRBV6-4 with TRBJ1-2; 7 bases fit TRBD1. Germline V gives CDR1 MRHNA, CDR2 SNTAGT. This CDR3 has 14 amino acids. Trimming cost V 6 bases and J 4 bases; bases outside gene matches: 8. The chain's CDR3 is CASSTDRAAYGYTF. CDR3 coding DNA: TGTGCCAGCAGCACCGACAGGGCCGCCTATGGCTACACCTTC.

The rearrangement uses TRBV5-1 and TRBJ2-3, with TRBD2 matching 9 bases. Germline CDR1 is SGHRS and CDR2 is YFSETQ. J was trimmed by 3 bases and V by 2 bases; bases with no gene match: 4. The CDR3 is 15 residues long. The CDR3 nucleotides read TGCGCCAGCAGCTTACAGACTAGCGGAACAGATACGCAGTATTTT. It specifies CASSLQTSGTDTQYF.

The gene calls are TRBV19 and TRBJ1-2; no clear D. Trimming shortened V by 0 bases and J by 8 bases, and 10 bases separated the two germline ends. CDR3 size: 13 residues. Germline loops: CDR1 LNHDA, CDR2 SQIVND (reference sequence). This CDR3 reads CASSIEETVGYTF. In nucleotides, the CDR3 is TGTGCCAGTAGTATAGAGGAGACGGTAGGCTACACCTTC.

DNA of the CDR3: TGTGCCTGGAGTGTGGGGACAGCCTACGAGCAGTACTTC. Protein: CAWSVGTAYEQYF. The rearrangement joins TRBV30 to TRBJ2-7; 7 nucleotides agree with TRBD1. Per the germline V gene, CDR1 is GTSNPN and CDR2 is SVGIG (reference sequence). V gave up 0 bases and J gave up 2 bases; unmatched junction bases: 1. The CDR3 runs 13 residues.

This chain joins TRBV27 and TRBJ1-1; D is perhaps TRBD1 (6 bases). Germline V lookup: CDR1 MNHEY, CDR2 SMNVEV (reference sequence). This CDR3 spans 14 amino acids. The V gene lost 0 bases and the J gene lost 6 bases, with 11 bases spanning the gap. CDR3 amino acids: CASSLSVGGAEAFF. As DNA, the CDR3 is TGTGCCAGCAGTTTATCCGTAGGGGGGGCTGAAGCTTTCTTT.

The chain carries TRBV6-5 and TRBJ2-1, with TRBD2 identical over 11 bases. Germline V lookup: CDR1 MNHEY, CDR2 SVGAGI. The CDR3 covers 14 residues. V was clipped by 7 bases and J by 9 bases; unmatched bases: 8. CDR3 sequence: CASTLTSGKGEQFF. CDR3 nucleotides: TGTGCCAGCACCTTGACTAGCGGGAAAGGTGAGCAGTTCTTC.

The V and J genes are TRBV7-2 and TRBJ2-5; no clear D. The V end was cut by 3 bases, the J end by 5 bases, with 13 bases between. Per the germline V gene, CDR1 is SGHTA and CDR2 is FQGNSA. The CDR3 loop spans 14 amino acids. This CDR3 is CASSFQHPSETQYF. The DNA for the CDR3 is TGTGCCAGCAGCTTCCAACACCCGTCCGAGACCCAGTACTTC.

CDR3 nucleotides: TGTGCCAGCAGCTTGACAATGTTGAACACTGAAGCTTTCTTT. The encoded protein is CASSLTMLNTEAFF. The chain carries TRBV7-9 and TRBJ1-1; D is ambiguous. Germline V CDR1 and CDR2: SEHNR, FQNEAQ (reference sequence). This CDR3 contains 14 residues. Trimming took off 3 bases at V and 0 bases at J, with 8 bases between the two ends.

V and J are TRBV7-6 and TRBJ2-1, with D possibly matching TRBD2 (6 bases). In germline, CDR1 is SGHVS, CDR2 FNYEAQ. V was cut by 6 bases and J by 2 bases, with 11 bases left in between. This CDR3 contains 14 residues. The CDR3 is CASSQGLPYNEQFF. Written as DNA, the CDR3 is TGTGCCAGCAGTCAGGGACTGCCCTACAATGAGCAGTTCTTC. Variable domain in full (rest from reference TRBV7-6 and TRBJ2-1): GAGVSQSPRYKVTKRGQDVALRCDPISGHVSLYWYRQALGQGPEFLTYFNYEAQQDKSGLPNDRFSAERPEGSISTLTIQRTEQRDSAMYRCASSQGLPYNEQFFGPGTRLTVL.

The rearrangement uses TRBV3-1 (or the pseudogene TRBV3-2) and TRBJ2-1; D may be TRBD2 (6 bases). The CDR3 is 15 amino acids. Germline V gives CDR1 LGHDT, CDR2 YNNKEL (reference sequence). Trimming cost V 4 bases and J 7 bases, with 17 bases left between them. The CDR3 nucleotides are TGTGCCAGCAGCCCCGAAGGGGACTCCCGGAATGAGCAGTTCTTC. This translates into CASSPEGDSRNEQFF.